The TCR beta chain under discussion was sequenced for a study of T cells in women clearing cervical HPV infection. Study overall: Cases: HPV16-related CIN3 or worse on histology, 2 invasive cancers. For cases, blood was sampled a median around 150 days after lesion detection, interquartile range about 90 to 200 days.

CDR1 is GTSNPN, CDR2 SVGIG, per germline (reference sequence). The CDR3 covers 12 residues. HPV was found by MY09/MY11 PCR and dot-blot genotyping. Concerning this clone: The antigen is unknown. Read sequence stops 3 residues before the CDR3 end, and the germline J gene provides the missing end.

Findings and caveats of the study: CIN3+ cases had significantly higher TCR richness than controls; evenness did not differ.

This table comes from immunoSEQ multiplex PCR, and its TCRdb copy is limited to in-frame clones, with some not included. This repertoire includes around 30,000 clones. The sequencing sample was made of blood buffy coat. The TCR sequence derives from a woman aged 18 to 75 with a cervical HPV16 infection that either progressed to CIN3+ or cleared (not recorded which). The chain couples TRBV30 to TRBJ2-4; D not resolved. The CDR3 bases that were read are TGTGCCTCACAACAGTTTTTCTATGGT. Translating gives CASQQFFYG. The entire CDR3 sequence reads CASQQFFYGQYF. Full variable domain (rest looked up from reference TRBV30 and TRBJ2-4): SQTIHQWPATLVQPVGSPLSLECTVEGTSNPNLYWYRQAAGRGLQLLFYSVGIGQISSEVPQNLSASRPQDRQFILSSKKLLLSDSGFYLCASQQFFYGQYFGAGTRLSVL.